This entry lists 28 T cell receptor beta chains sequenced from one sample in a study of T cell repertoires in cytomegalovirus infection. Antigen specificity for these receptors is unknown. TCRdb reanalysed the reads using MiXCR and keeps one entry per CDR3 protein. The table has fewer than 150,000 distinct CDR3 sequences, around 30% seen once. This specimen consisted of CD8+ T cells from cultured PBMCs, obtained from culture after CMV antigen stimulation. These receptor sequences come from a human donor in good health (CMV status not recorded). Some clones in this sample may be carry-over from other donors' samples.

This clonotype was recorded many times. The J gene is TRBJ2-6, the V gene TRBV6-2 or TRBV6-3; 8 bases agree with TRBD1. CDR1 and CDR2 (germline): MNHEY, SVGEGT. This CDR3 region has 15 residues. V lost 5 bases, J lost 0 bases, and 0 bases stayed unmatched. CDR3 in DNA: TGTGCCAGCAGTACAGGGGGCTCTGGGGCCAACGTCCTGACTTTC. This sequence encodes CASSTGGSGANVLTF.

This rearrangement joins TRBV19 to TRBJ2-2; D unclear. The CDR3 covers 15 residues. Deletions cut 1 base from V and 7 bases from J, with 13 bases between. CDR1 is LNHDA, CDR2 SQIVND, per germline (reference sequence). CDR3 protein: CASSIVVRDGGELFF. The CDR3 nucleotides are TGTGCCAGTAGTATAGTAGTTCGTGACGGCGGGGAGCTGTTTTTT.

This clonotype was seen a handful of times. The V call is TRBV7-2, the J call TRBJ2-5; D perhaps matches TRBD2 (6 bases). Germline V gene lookup returns CDR1 SGHTA and CDR2 FQGNSA. The CDR3 length is 20 residues. With 5 bases removed from V and 3 bases from J, the gap between germline ends came to 31 bases. CDR3 region: CASSPEGPWGSASVKETQYF. The CDR3 DNA follows: TGTGCCAGCAGCCCCGAGGGCCCTTGGGGATCTGCTAGCGTTAAAGAGACCCAGTACTTC.

This clonotype has just a few counts. The rearrangement joins TRBV19 to TRBJ1-5; no firm D call. The CDR3 is made up of 16 amino acids. The germline CDR1 and CDR2 sequences are LNHDA and SQIVND (reference sequence). Trimming removed 3 bases from V and 3 bases from J, with 15 bases in between. The DNA for the CDR3 is TGTGCCAGTAGTATCGAAAACCGGCCCTTCAATCAGCCCCAGCATTTT. Protein: CASSIENRPFNQPQHF. Supplemented by reference TRBV19 and TRBJ1-5, the full variable domain reads DGGITQSPKYLFRKEGQNVTLSCEQNLNHDAMYWYRQDPGQGLRLIYYSQIVNDFQKGDIAEGYSVSREKKESFPLTVTSAQKNPTAFYLCASSIENRPFNQPQHFGDGTRLSIL.

The chain links TRBV5-6 to TRBJ1-4; D is unclear. V was shortened by 0 bases and J by 8 bases, with 14 bases between the two germline ends. In germline, CDR1 is SGHDT, CDR2 YYEEEE. The CDR3 runs 15 residues. In nucleotides, the CDR3 is TGTGCCAGCAGCTTGGGGAATTCCGGCTACGAAAAACTGTTTTTT. The encoded protein is CASSLGNSGYEKLFF.

This clonotype has a count of ten or more. The chain employs TRBV2 and TRBJ2-1, with 10 bases that match TRBD2. The CDR3 totals 15 residues. Germline-derived CDR1 and CDR2 are SNHLY and FYNNEI. V lost 6 bases, J lost 4 bases, and 6 bases stayed unmatched. CDR3 coding DNA: TGTGCCAGCAGACATCCTAGCGGGGGATACAATGAGCAGTTCTTC. It specifies CASRHPSGGYNEQFF.

The gene calls are TRBV18 and TRBJ1-5; D is uncertain. V gave up 3 bases and J gave up 5 bases, with 8 bases separating them. Germline-derived CDR1 and CDR2 are KGHSH and LQKENI. The CDR3 consists of 13 residues. The CDR3 sequence is CASSPAQDQPQHF. CDR3 coding DNA: TGTGCCAGCTCACCTGCCCAGGATCAGCCCCAGCATTTT.

This clonotype was counted ten times or more. V is TRBV7-2 and J is TRBJ1-4; possibly TRBD1 for D (6 bases). Trimming removed 2 bases at V and 7 bases at J, with 14 bases between. CDR3 length equals 15 residues. Germline CDR1 and CDR2: SGHTA and FQGNSA. As DNA, the CDR3 is TGTGCCAGCAGCTTATTGGGGGGGGCGCGTGAAAAACTGTTTTTT. Protein product: CASSLLGGAREKLFF.

This clonotype was picked up a small number of times. V and J are TRBV23-1 and TRBJ1-5, with D unresolved. TRBV23-1 is treated as an ORF (open reading frame) with a function not yet certain. V lost 1 base and J lost 3, with 13 bases in between. The CDR3 length is 16 residues. As DNA, the CDR3 is TGCGCCAGCAGTCAATGGCTCGGGCAGGCCAATCAGCCCCAGCATTTT. Translated: CASSQWLGQANQPQHF.

This clonotype was counted many times. The chain uses TRBV5-5 and TRBJ2-2, with D perhaps TRBD2 (5 bases). From germline, CDR1 is SGHKS and CDR2 YYEKEE (reference sequence). This CDR3 region has 16 residues. Between the trimmed V and J ends, which lost 0 bases and 0 bases, there was a span of 9 bases. Written as DNA, the CDR3 is TGTGCCAGCAGCTTGGAAGGGAGAGCGAACACCGGGGAGCTGTTTTTT. This encodes CASSLEGRANTGELFF.

This clonotype has more than one count but fewer than ten. This chain links TRBV6-5 with TRBJ2-1, with 10 bases fitting TRBD1. V dropped 2 bases and J dropped 9; count of bases not matched to a gene: 4. CDR3 length: 14 amino acids. Germline V gene lookup returns CDR1 MNHEY and CDR2 SVGAGI. CDR3 sequence reads: CASSYGTGVVEQFF. The CDR3 DNA follows: TGTGCCAGCAGTTACGGGACAGGGGTTGTTGAGCAGTTCTTC.

V gene TRBV7-2 combines with J gene TRBJ1-5; D remains ambiguous. Germline CDR1 reads SGHTA; CDR2 reads FQGNSA. Deletions cut 1 base from V and 8 bases from J, with 9 bases between. The CDR3 covers 13 residues. CDR3: CASSLVGIEPQHF. CDR3 DNA sequence: TGTGCCAGCAGCTTAGTAGGGATCGAGCCCCAGCATTTT. The whole variable domain, filled in from reference TRBV7-2 and TRBJ1-5, reads GAGVSQSPSNKVTEKGKDVELRCDPISGHTALYWYRQSLGQGLEFLIYFQGNSAPDKSGLPSDRFSAERTGGSVSTLTIQRTQQEDSAVYLCASSLVGIEPQHFGDGTRLSIL.

The CDR3 region is CASSLAGPISTDTQYF. DNA of the CDR3: TGCGCCAGCAGCCTAGCCGGCCCGATAAGCACAGATACGCAGTATTTT. The chain is built from TRBV4-1 and TRBJ2-3; D unclear. The CDR3 extends over 16 amino acids. Germline V gene sequence: CDR1 MGHRA, CDR2 YSYEKL. V lost 4 bases and J lost 0, with 14 bases in between.

The chain joins TRBV6-5 to TRBJ1-5, with 7 bases aligning to TRBD1. Germline lookup yields CDR1 MNHEY and CDR2 SVGAGI. The CDR3 extends over 14 amino acids. Unmatched junction bases numbered 8, after V lost 5 bases and J lost 7 bases. In nucleotides, the CDR3 is TGTGCCAGCAGTCTCGGGACAGAACGACAGCCCCAGCATTTT. This encodes CASSLGTERQPQHF.

The genes are TRBV7-2 and TRBJ1-1, with D uncertain. This CDR3 comprises 14 residues. The ends were cut back, 2 bases at V and 1 base at J, with 8 bases in the middle. The germline V gene encodes CDR1 SGHTA and CDR2 FQGNSA. CDR3 amino acids: CASSLNVPNTEAFF. The DNA of the CDR3 is TGTGCCAGCAGCTTAAACGTCCCGAACACTGAAGCTTTCTTT.

CDR3 in DNA: TGTGCCAGCAACCCGGGGCTCTATGGCTACACCTTC. Amino acids: CASNPGLYGYTF. The genes are TRBV2 and TRBJ1-2, with TRBD1 as a possible D gene (5 bases). V was cut by 7 bases and J by 4 bases, with 10 bases left in between. Per the germline V gene, CDR1 is SNHLY and CDR2 is FYNNEI. This CDR3 has 12 residues.

This clonotype showed up many times. V gene TRBV7-2 combines with J gene TRBJ2-6, with D unresolved. CDR1 and CDR2 from the germline V gene are SGHTA and FQGNSA. The CDR3 loop spans 15 amino acids. V was pared by 8 bases and J by 2 bases, with 13 bases between. CDR3 bases: TGTGCCAGCTCATCCTTTCAACCTGGGGCCAACGTCCTGACTTTC. Translating gives CASSSFQPGANVLTF.

The chain uses TRBV4-2 and TRBJ2-7; TRBD2 agrees at 9 bases. V lost 1 base to trimming and J lost 5 bases; unmatched junction nucleotides: 6. CDR3 length equals 15 residues. The germline V gene encodes CDR1 LGHNA and CDR2 YNFKEQ. The chain's CDR3 is CASSQGGLALDEQYF. The CDR3 DNA follows: TGTGCCAGCAGCCAAGGGGGACTAGCACTCGACGAGCAGTACTTC.

This clonotype has just one count. This chain's CDR3 is CASSTGGVNEKLFF. The CDR3 DNA follows: TGTGCCAGCAGCACCGGAGGGGTTAATGAAAAACTGTTTTTT. The chain links TRBV28 to TRBJ1-4; a weak D match, TRBD1 (5 bases). This CDR3 is built from 14 residues. Between the trimmed V and J ends, which lost 6 bases and 4 bases, there was a span of 12 bases. The germline gives CDR1 MDHEN, CDR2 SYDVKM.

This clonotype appeared many times. The chain recombines TRBV7-2 with TRBJ2-1, with 10 bases aligning to TRBD2. From germline, CDR1 is SGHTA and CDR2 FQGNSA. The V gene end was trimmed by 6 bases and the J gene end by 5 bases; junction bases not matched to a gene: 4. CDR3 length equals 14 residues. The CDR3 DNA follows: TGTGCCAGCAGGTCTACTAGCGGGAACAATGAGCAGTTCTTC. As protein: CASRSTSGNNEQFF.

The V and J genes are TRBV20-1 and TRBJ2-1, with TRBD2 as a possible D gene (7 bases). The V gene lost 3 bases and the J gene lost 0 bases, with 12 bases spanning the gap. Germline values: CDR1 DFQATT, CDR2 SNEGSKA (reference sequence). The CDR3 extends over 15 amino acids. The CDR3 DNA reads as TGCAGTGCTAGGTCCGGGGGGCGCTCCTACAATGAGCAGTTCTTC. Translated: CSARSGGRSYNEQFF.

In its sample, this clonotype was seen a few times. The genes are TRBV11-3 and TRBJ2-7; D unresolved. V lost 6 bases and J 3 bases, leaving 9 bases between the germline ends. The CDR3 consists of 12 residues. The germline V gene has CDR1 SGHNT and CDR2 YENEEA. The CDR3 DNA is TGTGCCAGCAGGGACCCTTACTACGAGCAGTACTTC. This encodes CASRDPYYEQYF. Supplemented by reference TRBV11-3 and TRBJ2-7, the full variable domain reads EAGVVQSPRYKIIEKKQPVAFWCNPISGHNTLYWYLQNLGQGPELLIRYENEEAVDDSQLPKDRFSAERLKGVDSTLKIQPAELGDSAVYLCASRDPYYEQYFGPGTRLTVT.

This clonotype was seen only once. The chain joins TRBV4-1 to TRBJ1-1, with D unresolved. V lost 3 bases and J lost 12, with 14 bases in between. Germline values: CDR1 MGHRA, CDR2 YSYEKL. The length of the CDR3 is 12 residues. The CDR3 here is CASSQDGPPSFF. The CDR3 DNA follows: TGCGCCAGCAGCCAGGATGGACCTCCGTCTTTCTTT.

Written as DNA, the CDR3 is TGTGCCAGCAGCTTAGGGCGGCAAGTGGTTTCAACCATATATTTT. As protein: CASSLGRQVVSTIYF. J is TRBJ1-3 and V is TRBV13; D uncertain. V was clipped by 0 bases and J by 10 bases, with 16 bases between them. This CDR3 is built from 15 residues. In germline, CDR1 is PRHDT, CDR2 FYEKMQ (reference sequence).

The gene calls are TRBV4-3 and TRBJ1-6; the D gene is possibly TRBD1 (6 bases). This CDR3 contains 16 residues. The germline CDR1 and CDR2 sequences are LGHNA and YSLEER. V gave up 0 bases and J gave up 3 bases, with 9 bases separating them. The CDR3 sequence: CASSQETGHYNSPLHF. As DNA, the CDR3 is TGCGCCAGCAGCCAAGAGACAGGCCACTATAATTCACCCCTCCACTTT.

In its sample, this clonotype was seen once. The gene calls are TRBV4-1 and TRBJ2-1; tentative D call: TRBD2 (6 bases). V was clipped by 0 bases and J by 10 bases, with 19 bases between them. The V gene's germline CDR1 is MGHRA and CDR2 YSYEKL. The CDR3 has 16 amino acids. The CDR3 loop is CASSQEPGTPPQEQFF. CDR3 nucleotide sequence: TGCGCCAGCAGCCAAGAGCCTGGGACTCCTCCACAAGAGCAGTTCTTC.

In regard to this clonotype: The conserved phenylalanine or tryptophan is not found at the CDR3 terminus, so this likely reflects a read error. The chain employs TRBV10-3 and TRBJ1-5; possibly TRBD1 for D (5 bases). The CDR3 has 13 amino acids. The germline V gene has CDR1 ENHRY and CDR2 SYGVKD. Between the trimmed V and J ends, which lost 6 bases and 2 bases, there was a span of 8 bases. The CDR3 sequence: CAIRGGGNQPQHI. CDR3 nucleotides: TGTGCCATCAGGGGGGGAGGCAATCAGCCCCAGCATATT.

This rearrangement joins TRBV12-3 or TRBV12-4 to TRBJ1-5; D remains unclear. There are 12 residues in the CDR3. V was clipped by 5 bases and J by 5 bases, with 7 bases between them. CDR3 sequence: CASSISDQPQHF. In DNA form, the CDR3 reads TGTGCCAGCAGTATATCTGATCAGCCCCAGCATTTT.